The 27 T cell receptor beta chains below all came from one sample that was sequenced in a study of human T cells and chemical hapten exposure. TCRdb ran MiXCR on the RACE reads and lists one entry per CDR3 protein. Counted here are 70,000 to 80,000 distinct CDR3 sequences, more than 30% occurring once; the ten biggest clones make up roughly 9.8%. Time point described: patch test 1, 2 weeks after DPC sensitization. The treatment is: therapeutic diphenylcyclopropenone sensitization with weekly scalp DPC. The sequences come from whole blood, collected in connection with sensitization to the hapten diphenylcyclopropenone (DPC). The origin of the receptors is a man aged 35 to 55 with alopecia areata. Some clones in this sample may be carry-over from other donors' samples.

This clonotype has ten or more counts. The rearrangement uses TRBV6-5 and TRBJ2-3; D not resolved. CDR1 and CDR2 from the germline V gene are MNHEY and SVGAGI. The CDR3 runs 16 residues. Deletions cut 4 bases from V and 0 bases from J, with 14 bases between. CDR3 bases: TGTGCCAGCAGTTCTCTCCGCGGAGCCAGCACAGATACGCAGTATTTT. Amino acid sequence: CASSSLRGASTDTQYF.

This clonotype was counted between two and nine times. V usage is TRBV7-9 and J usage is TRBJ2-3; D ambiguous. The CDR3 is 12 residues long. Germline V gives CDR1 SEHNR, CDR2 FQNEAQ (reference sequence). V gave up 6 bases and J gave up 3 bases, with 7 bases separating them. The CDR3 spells CASSLRTDTQYF. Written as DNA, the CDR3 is TGTGCCAGCAGTTTAAGAACAGATACGCAGTATTTT.

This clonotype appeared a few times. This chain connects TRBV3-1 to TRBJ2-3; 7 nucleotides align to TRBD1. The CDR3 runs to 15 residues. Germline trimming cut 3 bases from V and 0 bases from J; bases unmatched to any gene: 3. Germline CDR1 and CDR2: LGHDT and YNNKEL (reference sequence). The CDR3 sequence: CASSQPTGSTDTQYF. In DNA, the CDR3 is TGTGCCAGCAGCCAGCCGACAGGGAGCACAGATACGCAGTATTTT.

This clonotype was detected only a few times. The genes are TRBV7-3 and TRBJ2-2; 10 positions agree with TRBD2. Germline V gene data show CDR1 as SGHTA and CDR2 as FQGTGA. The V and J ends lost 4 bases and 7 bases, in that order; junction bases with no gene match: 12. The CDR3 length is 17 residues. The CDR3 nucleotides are TGTGCCAGCAGCTCCTCCGCCCTAGCGGGAGAGAGCGGGGAGCTGTTTTTT. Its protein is CASSSSALAGESGELFF.

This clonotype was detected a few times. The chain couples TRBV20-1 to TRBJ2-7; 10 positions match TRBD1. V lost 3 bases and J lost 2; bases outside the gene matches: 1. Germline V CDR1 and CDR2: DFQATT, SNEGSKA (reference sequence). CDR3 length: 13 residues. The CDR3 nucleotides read TGCAGTGCTAGGGGACAGGGGCCCTACGAGCAGTACTTC. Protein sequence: CSARGQGPYEQYF.

CDR3 sequence (DNA): TGCAGTGCTAGAGACAGGGCTGGGACGTTGAGCAATCAGCCCCAGCATTTT. It codes for CSARDRAGTLSNQPQHF. V and J are TRBV20-1 and TRBJ1-5; TRBD1 is a possible D gene (5 bases). Germline V lookup: CDR1 DFQATT, CDR2 SNEGSKA (reference sequence). V gave up 0 bases and J gave up 1 base, with 16 bases separating them. This CDR3 is 17 amino acids long.

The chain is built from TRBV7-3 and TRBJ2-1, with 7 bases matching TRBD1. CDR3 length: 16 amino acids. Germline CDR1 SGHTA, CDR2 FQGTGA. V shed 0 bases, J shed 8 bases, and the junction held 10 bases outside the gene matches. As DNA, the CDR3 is TGTGCCAGCAGCTTAACCGGGATACAGGGGCCCGATGAGCAGTTCTTC. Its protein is CASSLTGIQGPDEQFF.

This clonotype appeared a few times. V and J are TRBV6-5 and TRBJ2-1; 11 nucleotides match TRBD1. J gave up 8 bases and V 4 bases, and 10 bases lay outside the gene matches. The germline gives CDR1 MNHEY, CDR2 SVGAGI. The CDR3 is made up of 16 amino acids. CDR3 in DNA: TGTGCCAGCAGTTCGCTGGCGCCGGGACAGGGGGATGAGCAGTTCTTC. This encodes CASSSLAPGQGDEQFF.

CDR3 in amino acids: CASSLVRLSDTQYF. DNA for the CDR3: TGTGCCAGCAGCTTAGTCCGCCTCTCAGATACGCAGTATTTT. This sequence joins TRBV7-9 and TRBJ2-3; no clear D gene. The CDR3 is made up of 14 amino acids. Trimming removed 1 base at V and 4 bases at J, with 9 bases between. Germline V gives CDR1 SEHNR, CDR2 FQNEAQ (reference sequence).

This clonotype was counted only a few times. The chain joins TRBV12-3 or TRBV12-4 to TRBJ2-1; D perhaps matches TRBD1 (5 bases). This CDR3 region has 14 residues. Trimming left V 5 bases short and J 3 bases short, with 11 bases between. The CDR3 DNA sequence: TGTGCCAGCAGTCCCCAGACAGACTACAATGAGCAGTTCTTC. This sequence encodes CASSPQTDYNEQFF.

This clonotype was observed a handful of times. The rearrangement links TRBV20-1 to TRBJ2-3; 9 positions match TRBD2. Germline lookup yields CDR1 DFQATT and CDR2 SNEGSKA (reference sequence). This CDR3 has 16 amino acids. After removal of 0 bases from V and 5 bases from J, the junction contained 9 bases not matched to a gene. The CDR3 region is CSARDPRKAGGDTQYF. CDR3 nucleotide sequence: TGCAGTGCTAGAGATCCCCGCAAAGCGGGAGGAGATACGCAGTATTTT.

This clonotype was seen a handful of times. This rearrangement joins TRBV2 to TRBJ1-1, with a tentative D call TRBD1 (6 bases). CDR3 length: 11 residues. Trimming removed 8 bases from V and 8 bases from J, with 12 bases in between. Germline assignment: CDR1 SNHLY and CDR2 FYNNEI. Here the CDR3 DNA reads TGTGCCAGCTACAGGGTACCCGAAGCTTTCTTT. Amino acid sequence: CASYRVPEAFF.

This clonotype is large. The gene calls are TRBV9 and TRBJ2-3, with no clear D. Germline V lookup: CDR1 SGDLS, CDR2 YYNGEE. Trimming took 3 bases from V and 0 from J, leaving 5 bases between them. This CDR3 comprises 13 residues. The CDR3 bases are TGTGCCAGCAGCGCCCCTAGCACAGATACGCAGTATTTT. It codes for CASSAPSTDTQYF. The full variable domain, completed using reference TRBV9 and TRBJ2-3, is DSGVTQTPKHLITATGQRVTLRCSPRSGDLSVYWYQQSLDQGLQFLIQYYNGEERAKGNILERFSAQQFPDLHSELNLSSLELGDSALYFCASSAPSTDTQYFGPGTRLTVL.

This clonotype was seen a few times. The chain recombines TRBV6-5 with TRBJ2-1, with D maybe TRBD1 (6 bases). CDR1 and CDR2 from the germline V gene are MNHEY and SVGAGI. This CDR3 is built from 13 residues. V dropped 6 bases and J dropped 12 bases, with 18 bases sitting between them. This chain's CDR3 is CASRDSGDRVQFF. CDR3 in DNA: TGTGCCAGCAGGGACTCAGGGGATCGAGTGCAGTTCTTC.

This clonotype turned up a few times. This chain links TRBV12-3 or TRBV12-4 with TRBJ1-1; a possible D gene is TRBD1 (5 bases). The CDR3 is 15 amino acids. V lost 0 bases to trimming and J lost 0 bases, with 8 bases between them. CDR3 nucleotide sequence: TGTGCCAGCAGTTTAGCCGGGGGTATGAACACTGAAGCTTTCTTT. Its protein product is CASSLAGGMNTEAFF.

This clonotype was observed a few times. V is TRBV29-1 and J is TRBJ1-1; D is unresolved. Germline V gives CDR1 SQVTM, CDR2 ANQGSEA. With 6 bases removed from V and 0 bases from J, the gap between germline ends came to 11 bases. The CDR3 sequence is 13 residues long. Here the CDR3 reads CSVLGGMNTEAFF. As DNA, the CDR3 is TGCAGCGTCCTGGGCGGGATGAACACTGAAGCTTTCTTT.

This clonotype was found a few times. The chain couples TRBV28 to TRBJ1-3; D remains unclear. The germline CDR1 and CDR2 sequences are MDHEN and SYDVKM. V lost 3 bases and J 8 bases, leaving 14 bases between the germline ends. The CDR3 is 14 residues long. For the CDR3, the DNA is TGTGCCAGCAGTTTGTCGGACCTGGTCTACACCATATATTTT. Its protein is CASSLSDLVYTIYF.

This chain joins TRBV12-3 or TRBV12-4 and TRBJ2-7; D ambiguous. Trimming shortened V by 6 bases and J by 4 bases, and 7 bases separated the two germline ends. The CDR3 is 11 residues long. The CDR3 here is CASSPEYEQYF. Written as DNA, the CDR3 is TGTGCCAGCAGCCCAGAGTACGAGCAGTACTTC.

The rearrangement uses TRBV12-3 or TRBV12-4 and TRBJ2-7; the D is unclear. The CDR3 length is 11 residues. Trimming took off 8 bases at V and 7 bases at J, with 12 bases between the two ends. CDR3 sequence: CASGLSREQYF. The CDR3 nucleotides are TGTGCCAGCGGTCTTTCTAGGGAGCAGTACTTC.

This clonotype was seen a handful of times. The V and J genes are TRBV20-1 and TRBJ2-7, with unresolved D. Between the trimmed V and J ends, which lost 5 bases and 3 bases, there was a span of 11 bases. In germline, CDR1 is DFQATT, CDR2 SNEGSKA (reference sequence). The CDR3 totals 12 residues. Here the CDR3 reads CSARAADYEQYF. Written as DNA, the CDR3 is TGCAGTGCTCGCGCGGCCGACTACGAGCAGTACTTC.

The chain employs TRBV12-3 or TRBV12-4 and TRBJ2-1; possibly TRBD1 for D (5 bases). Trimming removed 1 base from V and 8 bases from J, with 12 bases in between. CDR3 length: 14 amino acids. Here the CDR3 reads CASSLGGEAHEQFF. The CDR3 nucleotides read TGTGCCAGCAGTTTAGGGGGCGAGGCCCATGAGCAGTTCTTC.

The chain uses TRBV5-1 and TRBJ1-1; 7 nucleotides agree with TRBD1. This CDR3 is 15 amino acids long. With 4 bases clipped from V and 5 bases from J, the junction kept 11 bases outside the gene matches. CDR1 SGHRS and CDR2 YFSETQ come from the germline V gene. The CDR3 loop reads CASSPSGGQRTEAFF. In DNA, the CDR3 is TGCGCCAGCAGCCCATCAGGGGGACAGAGGACTGAAGCTTTCTTT. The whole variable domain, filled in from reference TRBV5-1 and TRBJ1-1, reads KAGVTQTPRYLIKTRGQQVTLSCSPISGHRSVSWYQQTPGQGLQFLFEYFSETQRNKGNFPGRFSGRQFSNSRSEMNVSTLELGDSALYLCASSPSGGQRTEAFFGQGTRLTVV.

This chain's CDR3 is CSARDQDRVYEQYF. The CDR3 nucleotides are TGCAGTGCTAGAGATCAGGACAGGGTCTACGAGCAGTACTTC. The gene calls are TRBV20-1 and TRBJ2-7; 8 nucleotides match TRBD1. The CDR3 loop spans 14 amino acids. Trimming cost V 0 bases and J 3 bases; bases outside gene matches: 4. Germline-derived CDR1 and CDR2 are DFQATT and SNEGSKA (reference sequence).

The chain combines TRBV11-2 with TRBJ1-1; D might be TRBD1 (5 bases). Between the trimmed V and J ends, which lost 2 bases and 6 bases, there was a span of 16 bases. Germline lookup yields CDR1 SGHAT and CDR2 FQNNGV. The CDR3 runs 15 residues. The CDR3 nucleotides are TGTGCCAGCAGCTTATACGAGGGGCCCAGAGCTGAAGCTTTCTTT. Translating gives CASSLYEGPRAEAFF.

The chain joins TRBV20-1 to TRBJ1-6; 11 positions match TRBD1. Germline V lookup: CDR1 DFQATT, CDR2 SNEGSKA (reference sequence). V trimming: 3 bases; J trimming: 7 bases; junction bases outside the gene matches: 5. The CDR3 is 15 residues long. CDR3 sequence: CSARPDRGLNSPLHF. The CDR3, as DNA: TGCAGTGCTAGGCCGGACAGGGGGCTGAATTCACCCCTCCACTTT.

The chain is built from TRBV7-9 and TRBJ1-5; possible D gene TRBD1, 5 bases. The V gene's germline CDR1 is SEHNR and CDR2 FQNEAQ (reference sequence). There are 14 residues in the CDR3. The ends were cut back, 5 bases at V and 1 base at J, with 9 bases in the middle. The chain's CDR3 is CASSAWDSNQPQHF. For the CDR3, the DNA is TGTGCCAGCAGCGCTTGGGACAGCAATCAGCCCCAGCATTTT.

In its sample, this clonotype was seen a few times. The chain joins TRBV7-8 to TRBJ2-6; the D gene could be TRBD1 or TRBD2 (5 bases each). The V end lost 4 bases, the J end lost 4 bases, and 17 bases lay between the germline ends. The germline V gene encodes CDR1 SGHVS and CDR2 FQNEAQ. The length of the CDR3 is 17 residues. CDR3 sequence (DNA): TGTGCCAGCAGCTCTCCCTCAGGGACGGCGGGGGCCAACGTCCTGACTTTC. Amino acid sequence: CASSSPSGTAGANVLTF.